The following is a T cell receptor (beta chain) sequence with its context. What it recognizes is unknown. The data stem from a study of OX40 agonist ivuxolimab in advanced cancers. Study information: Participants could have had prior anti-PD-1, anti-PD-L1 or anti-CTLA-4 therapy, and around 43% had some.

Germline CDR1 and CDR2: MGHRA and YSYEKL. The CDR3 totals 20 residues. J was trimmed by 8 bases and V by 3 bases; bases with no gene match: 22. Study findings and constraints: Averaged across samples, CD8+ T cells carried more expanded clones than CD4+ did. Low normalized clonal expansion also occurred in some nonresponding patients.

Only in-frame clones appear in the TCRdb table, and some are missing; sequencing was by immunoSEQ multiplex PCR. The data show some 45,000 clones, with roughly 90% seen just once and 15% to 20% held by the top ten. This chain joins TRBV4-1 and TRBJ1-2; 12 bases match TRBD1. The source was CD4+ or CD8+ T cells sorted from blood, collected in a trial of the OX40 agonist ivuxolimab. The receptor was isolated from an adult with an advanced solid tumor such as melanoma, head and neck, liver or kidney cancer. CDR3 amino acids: CASSQDVLRDRGRVVDGYTF. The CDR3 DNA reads TGCGCCAGCAGCCAGGACGTGCTCCGGGACAGGGGGCGAGTAGTGGACGGCTACACCTTC.